This T cell receptor beta chain comes out of a study of blood T cells in healthy people across ages. Study-wide background: Capture by template switching was about one barcoded beta molecule per two T cells.

On this clonotype itself: Its antigen is not known.

The use of a sample-barcoded 5' primer and a J-beta primer mix characterized a second PCR of roughly 7 to 12 cycles. Each CDR3 protein gets one entry after TCRdb re-called the 5' RACE reads with MiXCR. The data show about 1,000,000 distinct CDR3 sequences, around 43% seen once. Study-wide results and limits: Estimates based on one million T cells were treated as lower bounds.

Healthy individuals of Caucasian origin from Russia, aged roughly 6 to 100, served as donors. With each sample, at least 5 micrograms of total RNA were extracted. The sequenced sample consisted of blood. The receptor was derived from a woman aged 55 to 70 in good health.

The CDR3 protein is CASSYSKGTLQAFF. The CDR3 DNA reads TGTGCCAGCAGTTACTCCAAGGGGACGTTACAAGCTTTCTTT. The V and J genes are TRBV6-2 or TRBV6-3 and TRBJ1-1; possibly TRBD1 for D (5 bases). Germline V CDR1 and CDR2: MNHEY, SVGEGT. The V end lost 0 bases, the J end lost 9 bases, and 14 bases lay between the germline ends. There are 14 residues in the CDR3.